This T cell receptor (beta chain) was identified in a study of T cell clones after liver transplantation. Assay used: immunoSEQ multiplex PCR; TCRdb lists only in-frame clones, some missing. Of 95,000 to 110,000 clones in the sample, 80% to 90% are singletons; the top ten hold around 3%. V was shortened by 0 bases and J by 3 bases, with 18 bases between the two germline ends. Germline-derived CDR1 and CDR2 are SGHVS and FQNEAQ. This CDR3 spans 17 amino acids. This clone was seen a few times. The material sequenced was CD4+ T cells from blood, taken around 49 months after liver transplant. The TCR sequence derives from a human patient who received a liver transplant. Some T cells may be supplied by the graft donor. The chain recombines TRBV7-8 with TRBJ2-7, with unresolved D. The chain's CDR3 is CASSLAASLGEFYEQYF. In nucleotides, the CDR3 is TGTGCCAGCAGCTTAGCTGCGTCTCTCGGTGAATTCTACGAGCAGTACTTC.